One and the same sample provided the 21 T cell receptor beta chains below, sequenced in a study of cytomegalovirus exposure and HLA in healthy donors. PCR was performed using 60 Vbeta and 13 Jbeta primers. Generated by immunoSEQ multiplex PCR, the TCRdb table keeps only in-frame clones and is missing some. Of about 240,000 clones listed, over 70% are singletons. Sequenced material: PBMCs. The origin of the receptors is a woman aged 55 to 70 in good health and CMV-seropositive.

The J gene is TRBJ2-1, the V gene TRBV11-1, with D perhaps matching TRBD1 (6 bases). CDR1 SGHAT and CDR2 FQDESV come from the germline V gene (reference sequence). The length of the CDR3 is 15 residues. V was pared by 1 base and J by 9 bases, with 16 bases between. DNA of the CDR3: TGTGCCAGCAGCTTAGACGGGACACTCAAGGGTGAGCAGTTCTTC. Translated, it gives CASSLDGTLKGEQFF.

As to this clone: Its ends do not fully match the called genes, so a read error is possible. This chain joins TRBV5-1 and TRBJ2-6; D is possibly TRBD1 (5 bases). This CDR3 is built from 18 residues. The V gene's germline CDR1 is SGHRS and CDR2 YFSETQ. The CDR3 DNA follows: TGCGCCAGCAGCTTGGAGGCGGCAGGGCCCTCTGGGGCCAACGTCCTGATTTTC. Translated, it gives CASSLEAAGPSGANVLIF.

The chain employs TRBV4-1 and TRBJ2-5; no firm D call. The V gene's germline CDR1 is MGHRA and CDR2 YSYEKL. V gave up 1 base and J gave up 4 bases, with 7 bases separating them. The CDR3 totals 13 residues. The CDR3 here is CASSQGLVETQYF. CDR3 DNA sequence: TGCGCCAGCAGCCAAGGGTTAGTAGAGACCCAGTACTTC.

This clone appeared a few times. The chain recombines TRBV5-1 with TRBJ2-2; TRBD2 is a possible D gene (6 bases). The CDR3 length is 16 residues. From germline, CDR1 is SGHRS and CDR2 YFSETQ. Between the trimmed V and J ends, which lost 0 bases and 5 bases, there was a span of 14 bases. CDR3 sequence reads: CASSLGGSGVTGELFF. The CDR3 coding sequence is TGCGCCAGCAGCTTGGGAGGGTCGGGAGTGACCGGGGAGCTGTTTTTT.

This sequence joins TRBV5-1 and TRBJ2-7; maybe TRBD2 (6 bases). Germline assignment: CDR1 SGHRS and CDR2 YFSETQ. The CDR3 spans 13 residues. The V end was cut by 5 bases, the J end by 5 bases, with 14 bases between. The CDR3 DNA is TGCGCCAGCAGGGCGTCGGGAGCTAACGAGCAGTACTTC. It encodes CASRASGANEQYF. Full variable domain (missing parts from reference TRBV5-1 and TRBJ2-7): KAGVTQTPRYLIKTRGQQVTLSCSPISGHRSVSWYQQTPGQGLQFLFEYFSETQRNKGNFPGRFSGRQFSNSRSEMNVSTLELGDSALYLCASRASGANEQYFGPGTRLTVT.

This rearrangement joins TRBV25-1 to TRBJ1-3; possibly TRBD1 for D (6 bases). The CDR3 is 16 amino acids. Germline CDR1 MGHDK, CDR2 SYGVNS. The ends were cut back, 1 base at V and 1 base at J, with 11 bases in the middle. CDR3 region: CASSEWTEPSGNTIYF. CDR3 nucleotide sequence: TGTGCCAGCAGTGAATGGACAGAGCCTTCTGGAAACACCATATATTTT.

The chain joins TRBV5-1 to TRBJ2-5; TRBD1 agrees at 7 bases. The germline CDR1 and CDR2 sequences are SGHRS and YFSETQ. The CDR3 has 17 amino acids. Germline trimming cut 0 bases from V and 5 bases from J; bases unmatched to any gene: 13. In DNA form, the CDR3 reads TGCGCCAGCAGCTTGGCACCAGGCACAGGGGAAGGGGAGACCCAGTACTTC. This codes for CASSLAPGTGEGETQYF.

The rearrangement links TRBV6-1 to TRBJ1-1, with 9 nucleotides matching TRBD1. Trimming at V came to 6 bases and at J to 7 bases, leaving 6 bases not matched to a gene. This CDR3 spans 13 amino acids. Germline V gives CDR1 MNHNS, CDR2 SASEGT. The CDR3 region is CASRSTGGREAFF. CDR3 nucleotides: TGTGCCAGCAGATCGACAGGGGGTCGTGAAGCTTTCTTT.

The chain links TRBV10-1 to TRBJ2-2; TRBD1 is a possible D gene (5 bases). CDR3 size: 14 residues. Germline V gene sequence: CDR1 WNHNN, CDR2 SYGVQD (reference sequence). The V end was cut by 6 bases, the J end by 4 bases, with 12 bases between. Here the CDR3 DNA reads TGCGCCAGCAGGGACACCTCGGGCACCGGGGAGCTGTTTTTT. It specifies CASRDTSGTGELFF.

This clone has just a few counts. The chain couples TRBV27 to TRBJ2-2, with 15 bases identical to TRBD2. Germline CDR1 MNHEY, CDR2 SMNVEV (reference sequence). The CDR3 consists of 18 residues. J was trimmed by 7 bases and V by 1 base; bases with no gene match: 7. CDR3 loop: CASSLFSGLAGGLGELFF. The CDR3 coding sequence is TGTGCCAGCAGTTTATTTTCGGGACTAGCGGGAGGCCTCGGGGAGCTGTTTTTT.

The CDR3 here is CASSLRTFGNTIYF. DNA for the CDR3: TGTGCCAGCAGCTTAAGGACATTTGGAAACACCATATATTTT. V is TRBV9 and J is TRBJ1-3, with D possibly being TRBD1 (5 bases). Germline V gives CDR1 SGDLS, CDR2 YYNGEE. The CDR3 runs to 14 residues. V was cut by 4 bases and J by 3 bases, with 11 bases left in between.

The table lists this clone with a few counts. The gene calls are TRBV2 and TRBJ2-1, with a tentative D call TRBD1 (6 bases). Germline assignment: CDR1 SNHLY and CDR2 FYNNEI. V lost 2 bases and J 0 bases, leaving 8 bases between the germline ends. There are 15 residues in the CDR3. The CDR3 nucleotides are TGTGCCAGCAGTGAATACAGGGACTCCTACAATGAGCAGTTCTTC. It is translated as CASSEYRDSYNEQFF. Full variable domain (rest looked up from reference TRBV2 and TRBJ2-1): EPEVTQTPSHQVTQMGQEVILRCVPISNHLYFYWYRQILGQKVEFLVSFYNNEISEKSEIFDDQFSVERPDGSNFTLKIRSTKLEDSAMYFCASSEYRDSYNEQFFGPGTRLTVL.

V and J are TRBV28 and TRBJ1-1, with a possible D match to TRBD1 (5 bases). Between the trimmed V and J ends, which lost 3 bases and 1 base, there was a span of 12 bases. This CDR3 is 15 amino acids long. Looked up from germline, CDR1 is MDHEN and CDR2 is SYDVKM. As DNA, the CDR3 is TGTGCCAGCAGTTTTCAGGGCCACAAGAACACTGAAGCTTTCTTT. It yields the protein CASSFQGHKNTEAFF.

The chain carries TRBV6-1 and TRBJ2-3; 11 bases are a match to TRBD2. Trimming at V came to 4 bases and at J to 5 bases, leaving 8 bases not matched to a gene. CDR1 MNHNS and CDR2 SASEGT come from the germline V gene. The CDR3 is 16 amino acids. Here the CDR3 reads CASSVWGTSGGDTQYF. The DNA for the CDR3 is TGTGCCAGCAGTGTATGGGGAACTAGCGGGGGAGATACGCAGTATTTT.

This chain joins TRBV11-2 and TRBJ2-4, with a tentative D call TRBD2 (5 bases). Germline CDR1 is SGHAT and CDR2 is FQNNGV. V dropped 3 bases and J dropped 0 bases, with 12 bases sitting between them. CDR3 length: 16 residues. CDR3: CASSLSGPRAKNIQYF. Here the CDR3 DNA reads TGTGCCAGCAGCTTGAGCGGACCCCGAGCCAAAAACATTCAGTACTTC.

This clone was picked up one time. The chain carries TRBV2 and TRBJ2-5, with D possibly TRBD2 on 5 matching bases. Trimming took off 11 bases at V and 10 bases at J, with 17 bases between the two ends. The CDR3 runs to 11 residues. Germline V lookup: CDR1 SNHLY, CDR2 FYNNEI. CDR3 amino acids: CAGKGETDQYF. The CDR3 bases are TGTGCCGGAAAGGGAGAGACCGACCAGTACTTC. Variable domain in full (rest from reference TRBV2 and TRBJ2-5): EPEVTQTPSHQVTQMGQEVILRCVPISNHLYFYWYRQILGQKVEFLVSFYNNEISEKSEIFDDQFSVERPDGSNFTLKIRSTKLEDSAMYFCAGKGETDQYFGPGTRLLVL.

The CDR3 DNA reads TGTGCCAGCAGCCAAGATCGGCTAGCCACCGGGGAGCTGTTTTTT. As protein: CASSQDRLATGELFF. This chain joins TRBV4-2 and TRBJ2-2; weak D call: TRBD2 (5 bases). The CDR3 loop spans 15 amino acids. Germline V gene sequence: CDR1 LGHNA, CDR2 YNFKEQ. The V gene lost 0 bases and the J gene lost 4 bases, with 9 bases spanning the gap.

The gene calls are TRBV19 and TRBJ1-5; tentatively, D is TRBD1 (6 bases). The CDR3 has 14 residues. V was shortened by 5 bases and J by 4 bases, with 12 bases between the two germline ends. The germline V gene has CDR1 LNHDA and CDR2 SQIVND (reference sequence). CDR3 nucleotides: TGTGCCAGTAGTTGGGGGGGCACGAATCAGCCCCAGCATTTT. Translated: CASSWGGTNQPQHF.

V is TRBV19 and J is TRBJ1-2, with D possibly matching TRBD1 (5 bases). The CDR3 totals 11 residues. Trimming removed 4 bases at V and 8 bases at J, with 8 bases between. Germline-derived CDR1 and CDR2 are LNHDA and SQIVND (reference sequence). The CDR3 DNA reads TGTGCCAGTAGTACCCGGACAGGCTACACCTTC. Translation: CASSTRTGYTF.

V is TRBV12-5 and J is TRBJ2-1, with D perhaps matching TRBD1 (6 bases). V was trimmed by 2 bases and J by 2 bases, leaving 13 bases between them. Germline-derived CDR1 and CDR2 are LGHNT and FRNRAP. The CDR3 is 16 amino acids. CDR3 protein: CASGLRTVGAYNEQFF. In DNA form, the CDR3 reads TGTGCTAGTGGTTTGAGGACAGTTGGAGCCTACAATGAGCAGTTCTTC. The complete variable domain, with remaining parts taken from reference TRBV12-5 and TRBJ2-1, reads DARVTQTPRHKVTEMGQEVTMRCQPILGHNTVFWYRQTMMQGLELLAYFRNRAPLDDSGMPKDRFSAEMPDATLATLKIQPSEPRDSAVYFCASGLRTVGAYNEQFFGPGTRLTVL.

This chain uses TRBV4-1 with TRBJ2-7, with 8 positions matching TRBD2. The CDR3 sequence is 16 residues long. Looked up from germline, CDR1 is MGHRA and CDR2 is YSYEKL. The V gene end was trimmed by 4 bases and the J gene end by 7 bases; junction bases not matched to a gene: 15. The DNA for the CDR3 is TGCGCCAGCAGCCCGGGGGGGCCCACCCGATCTTTTGAGCAGTACTTC. Its protein product is CASSPGGPTRSFEQYF.